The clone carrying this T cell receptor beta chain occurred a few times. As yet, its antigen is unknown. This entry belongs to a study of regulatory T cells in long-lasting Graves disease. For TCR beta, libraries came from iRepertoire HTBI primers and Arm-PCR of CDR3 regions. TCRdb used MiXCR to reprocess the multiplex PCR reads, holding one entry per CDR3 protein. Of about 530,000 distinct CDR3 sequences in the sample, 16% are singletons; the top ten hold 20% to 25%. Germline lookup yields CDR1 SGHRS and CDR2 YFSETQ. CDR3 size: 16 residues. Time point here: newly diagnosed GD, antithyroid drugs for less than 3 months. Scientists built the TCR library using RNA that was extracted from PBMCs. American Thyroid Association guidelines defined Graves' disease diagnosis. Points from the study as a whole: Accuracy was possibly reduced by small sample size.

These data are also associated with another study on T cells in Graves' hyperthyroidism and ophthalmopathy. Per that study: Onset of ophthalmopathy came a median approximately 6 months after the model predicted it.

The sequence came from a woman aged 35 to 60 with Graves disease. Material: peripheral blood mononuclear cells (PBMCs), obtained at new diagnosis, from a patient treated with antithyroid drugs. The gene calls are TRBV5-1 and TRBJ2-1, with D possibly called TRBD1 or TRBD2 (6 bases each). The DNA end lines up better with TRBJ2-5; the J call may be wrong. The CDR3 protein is CASSLAGHRGVETQYF. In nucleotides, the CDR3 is TGCGCCAGCAGCCTCGCGGGACACCGAGGTGTGGAGACCCAGTACTTC.